The text below deals with one T cell receptor beta chain. Antigen unknown. These data originate in a study of T cell repertoires in cytomegalovirus infection. About the research overall: Public TCR beta signatures provided an indication of both CMV infection and a matching HLA type. Whole-study findings and limits: Predominance within the ex vivo response was attributable to HLA-C-restricted CMV-specific TCR beta clonotypes. There were carriers of CMV plus the relevant HLA, and cumulative public TCR beta family frequency identified them.

TCRdb independently ran MiXCR on the reads; one entry per CDR3 protein. Of more than 140,000 distinct CDR3 sequences in the sample, about 6% were seen once. In germline, CDR1 is KGHSH, CDR2 LQKENI. V lost 7 bases to trimming and J lost 2 bases; unmatched junction nucleotides: 11. This CDR3 has 16 residues. The chain joins TRBV18 to TRBJ2-3; 8 nucleotides line up with TRBD2. Sequencing was carried out using PBMCs. The origin of this receptor is a human donor in good health (CMV status not recorded). Some clones in this sample may be carry-over from other donors' samples. CDR3 loop: CASLSRGAGVTDTQYF. The DNA of the CDR3 is TGTGCCAGCTTATCCCGGGGAGCGGGGGTCACAGATACGCAGTATTTT.